The 23 T cell receptor beta chains below all came from one sample that was sequenced in a study of blood T cell repertoires in COVID-19. Clones were read by immunoSEQ multiplex PCR, and TCRdb kept only the in-frame ones, dropping some. The sample has roughly 330,000 clones; roughly 85% are singletons. The sequencing sample was made of PBMCs or T cells enriched from blood (not recorded which). The receptors stem from a woman in her twenties or thirties who had recovered from COVID-19.

This chain uses TRBV27 with TRBJ1-2, with 8 bases fitting TRBD1. The CDR3 is 18 residues long. The germline V gene has CDR1 MNHEY and CDR2 SMNVEV (reference sequence). The junction had 17 bases not matched to a gene; V was cut back by 4 bases and J by 4 bases. The CDR3 loop reads CASSSFTSTGEGVYGYTF. As DNA, the CDR3 is TGTGCCAGCAGTTCCTTTACTTCGACAGGGGAGGGTGTCTATGGCTACACCTTC.

The table lists this clone with many counts. The chain couples TRBV3-1 (or the pseudogene TRBV3-2) to TRBJ1-3; TRBD1 matches at 10 bases. The CDR3 spans 19 residues. V gave up 0 bases and J gave up 4 bases; unmatched junction bases: 12. From germline, CDR1 is LGHDT and CDR2 YNNKEL (reference sequence). CDR3 DNA: TGTGCCAGCAGCCAAGATCCCCCCGGGACAGGGGTTGTGGGAAACACCATATATTTT. Protein product: CASSQDPPGTGVVGNTIYF.

Written as DNA, the CDR3 is TGTGCCAGTAGTATTATGGGGGGACAGGGGGAAGCTTTCTTT. Amino acids: CASSIMGGQGEAFF. This sequence joins TRBV19 and TRBJ1-1; the match to TRBD1 covers 10 bases. V was clipped by 3 bases and J by 8 bases; unmatched bases: 6. This CDR3 has 14 amino acids. CDR1 LNHDA and CDR2 SQIVND come from the germline V gene (reference sequence).

The gene calls are TRBV4-2 and TRBJ2-3, with D perhaps TRBD1 (5 bases). The length of the CDR3 is 14 residues. CDR1 is LGHNA and CDR2 is YNFKEQ in the germline V gene. Trimming pared 4 bases from V and 0 bases from J, leaving 8 bases between. The CDR3 loop reads CASSPRQSTDTQYF. In nucleotides, the CDR3 is TGTGCCAGCAGCCCCAGACAGAGCACAGATACGCAGTATTTT.

This chain joins TRBV27 and TRBJ1-5; D perhaps matches TRBD1 (5 bases). V lost 6 bases and J 11 bases, leaving 17 bases between the germline ends. CDR3 length equals 13 residues. The V gene's germline CDR1 is MNHEY and CDR2 SMNVEV (reference sequence). The CDR3 DNA sequence: TGTGCCAGCAGCCCATATCCAGGGTTGGCCCAGCATTTT. Protein sequence: CASSPYPGLAQHF.

CDR3 coding DNA: TGTGCCAGCAGGCCAACAGGGGGCTACGAGCAGTACTTC. It is translated as CASRPTGGYEQYF. The J gene is TRBJ2-7, the V gene TRBV12-3 or TRBV12-4, with 8 bases that match TRBD1. This CDR3 contains 13 residues. V shed 6 bases and J 3 bases; nucleotides not matched to a gene: 4.

The chain joins TRBV5-1 to TRBJ2-6; tentative D call: TRBD1 (5 bases). Germline V gene sequence: CDR1 SGHRS, CDR2 YFSETQ. The CDR3 is made up of 15 amino acids. CDR3 DNA: TGCGCTTCATCGCCCCAGGGCCCTGGGGCCAACGTCCTGACTTTC. Its translation is CASSPQGPGANVLTF.

The chain uses TRBV11-2 and TRBJ2-1; maybe TRBD2 (6 bases). Germline CDR1 reads SGHAT; CDR2 reads FQNNGV. This CDR3 region has 15 residues. With 3 bases removed from V and 8 bases from J, the gap between germline ends came to 17 bases. The CDR3 reads CASSFSGSAADEQFF. CDR3 DNA: TGTGCCAGCAGCTTCAGCGGGTCCGCGGCGGATGAGCAGTTCTTC.

This rearrangement joins TRBV30 to TRBJ1-5; 7 bases match TRBD1. The CDR3 consists of 12 residues. The germline CDR1 and CDR2 sequences are GTSNPN and SVGIG (reference sequence). J gave up 7 bases and V 2 bases, and 2 bases lay outside the gene matches. CDR3 in DNA: TGTGCCTGGAGTCCCAGGGGGCAGCCCCAGCATTTT. It specifies CAWSPRGQPQHF.

The genes are TRBV7-8 and TRBJ2-7; TRBD2 is a possible D gene (6 bases). The CDR3 runs 15 residues. Trimming took off 0 bases at V and 6 bases at J, with 15 bases between the two ends. The V gene's germline CDR1 is SGHVS and CDR2 FQNEAQ. DNA for the CDR3: TGTGCCAGCAGCTTAGCTCTAGCGATGGCCCCCGAGCAGTACTTC. It translates to CASSLALAMAPEQYF.

This chain joins TRBV7-6 and TRBJ1-2; D might be TRBD1 (5 bases). CDR1 and CDR2 from the germline V gene are SGHVS and FNYEAQ. There are 14 residues in the CDR3. Trimming stripped 1 base from V and 7 bases from J, with 13 bases between. The CDR3 protein is CASSLEGDGIGYTF. The CDR3 nucleotides are TGTGCCAGCAGCTTAGAAGGGGATGGCATTGGCTACACCTTC.

The rearrangement uses TRBV3-1 (or the pseudogene TRBV3-2) and TRBJ1-1; the match to TRBD1 covers 12 bases. This CDR3 comprises 17 residues. Germline V gene data show CDR1 as LGHDT and CDR2 as YNNKEL (reference sequence). The trim removed 4 bases at V and 0 bases at J, leaving 6 bases unmatched. CDR3 in DNA: TGTGCCAGCAGCCCCTCCGGGACAGGGGGCCTGAACACTGAAGCTTTCTTT. Amino acid sequence: CASSPSGTGGLNTEAFF.

The chain links TRBV10-3 to TRBJ2-1; perhaps TRBD1 as D (6 bases). This CDR3 has 14 residues. V lost 7 bases, J lost 5 bases, and 15 bases lay in between. Germline V lookup: CDR1 ENHRY, CDR2 SYGVKD. The CDR3 DNA is TGTGCCATCACCCGGGACATAGCAAACAATGAGCAGTTCTTC. This gives the protein CAITRDIANNEQFF.

The chain couples TRBV7-9 to TRBJ1-1; D gene ambiguous. The CDR3 loop spans 12 amino acids. V lost 7 bases to trimming and J lost 1 base, with 7 bases between them. Germline loops: CDR1 SEHNR, CDR2 FQNEAQ (reference sequence). CDR3 DNA: TGTGCCAGCATCGCGGGGAACACTGAAGCTTTCTTT. Translated: CASIAGNTEAFF.

The chain employs TRBV18 and TRBJ1-3; no clear D. The CDR3 runs 15 residues. Trimming shortened V by 4 bases and J by 0 bases, and 10 bases separated the two germline ends. Germline CDR1 and CDR2: KGHSH and LQKENI. The CDR3, as DNA: TGTGCCAGCTCACTCGAGGCCCTCTCTGGAAACACCATATATTTT. It yields the protein CASSLEALSGNTIYF.

This sequence joins TRBV10-3 and TRBJ1-2, with 8 positions matching TRBD1. Germline V gene lookup returns CDR1 ENHRY and CDR2 SYGVKD. V lost 5 bases, J lost 8 bases, and 16 bases stayed unmatched. This CDR3 spans 16 amino acids. In DNA, the CDR3 is TGTGCCATCAGTCCCTTCAATTCCGGGACAGGTTCCGGCTACACCTTC. This gives the protein CAISPFNSGTGSGYTF.

A word on this clone: An end of the junction differs from the germline gene, which may be a read error. This chain uses TRBV7-7 with TRBJ1-6; 7 nucleotides align to TRBD1. Germline V gene data show CDR1 as SSHAT and CDR2 as FNYEAQ (reference sequence). The CDR3 sequence is 13 residues long. The CDR3, as DNA: TGTGCTAGCAGCTCGGACAGGAATTCACCCCTCCACTTT. Amino acids: CASSSDRNSPLHF.

The chain is built from TRBV19 and TRBJ2-3; 7 bases are a match to TRBD1. V lost 2 bases, J lost 2 bases, and 7 bases stayed unmatched. CDR3 size: 16 residues. Germline V gene data show CDR1 as LNHDA and CDR2 as SQIVND (reference sequence). CDR3 sequence (DNA): TGTGCCAGTAGTATAACGGCAGGGGGTTTCACAGATACGCAGTATTTT. Its protein product is CASSITAGGFTDTQYF.

The chain uses TRBV7-6 and TRBJ2-5; 7 bases agree with TRBD2. V gave up 7 bases and J gave up 4 bases; unmatched junction bases: 12. CDR1 is SGHVS, CDR2 FNYEAQ, per germline. The CDR3 covers 15 residues. CDR3 in amino acids: CASTQRGGVLETQYF. DNA for the CDR3: TGTGCCAGCACCCAAAGGGGAGGGGTCCTAGAGACCCAGTACTTC.

The chain has TRBV6-2 or TRBV6-3 and TRBJ2-6; a possible D gene is TRBD1 (5 bases). Germline-derived CDR1 and CDR2 are MNHEY and SVGEGT. The CDR3 loop spans 16 amino acids. Trimming stripped 5 bases from V and 0 bases from J, with 11 bases between. This CDR3 is CASSDRQISGANVLTF. For the CDR3, the DNA is TGTGCCAGCAGTGACCGACAGATCTCTGGGGCCAACGTCCTGACTTTC.

J is TRBJ2-5 and V is TRBV7-9; 13 nucleotides align to TRBD2. V trimming: 4 bases; J trimming: 4 bases; junction bases outside the gene matches: 12. The V gene's germline CDR1 is SEHNR and CDR2 FQNEAQ (reference sequence). This CDR3 spans 18 amino acids. CDR3 residues: CASSYGLAGARPGETQYF. CDR3 bases: TGTGCCAGCAGCTACGGACTAGCGGGGGCCCGGCCAGGAGAGACCCAGTACTTC.

The chain is built from TRBV4-2 and TRBJ2-7, with TRBD1 matching 9 bases. From germline, CDR1 is LGHNA and CDR2 YNFKEQ. With V trimmed by 4 bases and J by 5 bases, 6 bases remained unmatched. The CDR3 is 14 residues long. CDR3 loop: CASSPQGADNEQYF. CDR3 sequence (DNA): TGTGCCAGCAGCCCACAGGGGGCTGACAACGAGCAGTACTTC.

The chain links TRBV3-1 (or the pseudogene TRBV3-2) to TRBJ2-7, with D uncertain. V was shortened by 1 base and J by 6 bases, with 13 bases between the two germline ends. The CDR3 runs 14 residues. CDR1 is LGHDT and CDR2 is YNNKEL in the germline V gene (reference sequence). The CDR3 bases are TGTGCCAGCAGCCAAGCCAACCTACTTGCCGAGCAGTACTTC. Protein product: CASSQANLLAEQYF.